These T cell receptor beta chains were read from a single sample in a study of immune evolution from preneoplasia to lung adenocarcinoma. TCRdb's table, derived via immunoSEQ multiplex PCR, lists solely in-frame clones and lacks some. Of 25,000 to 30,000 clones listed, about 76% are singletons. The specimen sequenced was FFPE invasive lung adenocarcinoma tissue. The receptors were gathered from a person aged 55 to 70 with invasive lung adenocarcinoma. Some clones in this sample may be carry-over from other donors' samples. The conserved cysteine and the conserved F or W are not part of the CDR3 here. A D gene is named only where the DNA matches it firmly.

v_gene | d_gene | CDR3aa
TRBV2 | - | ASGGAEAF
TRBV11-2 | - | ASRGRRVWAF
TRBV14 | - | ASSWTENTEAF
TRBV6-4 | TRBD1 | ASSDGRNRGQF
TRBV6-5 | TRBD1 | ASSYPRQGGYGYT
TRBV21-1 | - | ASSRPSGSISTDTQY
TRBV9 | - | ASSGNSGNTIY
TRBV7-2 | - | ASSPRYVTGELF
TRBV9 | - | ASSVAPKNEQY
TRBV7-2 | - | ASSTKRAGNEKLF
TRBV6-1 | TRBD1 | ASRKTGSGNQPQH
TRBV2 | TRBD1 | ASSYRGQSNTGELF
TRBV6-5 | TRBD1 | ASSYQGADTEAF
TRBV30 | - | ASSGGGLGSYEQY
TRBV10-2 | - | ASRTGWGGQPQH
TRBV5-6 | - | ASSLQGRDTEAF
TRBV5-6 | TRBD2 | ASSSFVAGGAAYPDTQY
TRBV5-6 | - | ASSIQGRYGYT
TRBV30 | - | AWRYTASTDTQY
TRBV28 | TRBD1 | ASSITGGGTNYGYT
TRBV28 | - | ASSFRNRNQPQH
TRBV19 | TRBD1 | ASSAPDRGGEQY
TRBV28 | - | ASSLDLYGYT
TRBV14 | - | ASSQPGWGLKQETQY
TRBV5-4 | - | ASSLEAQRTEQY
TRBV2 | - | ASGRQETQY
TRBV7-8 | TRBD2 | ASSSGTNGTEQY
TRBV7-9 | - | ASSLALSVGVQF
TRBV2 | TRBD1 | ASNRQGADGYT
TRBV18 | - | ASSRSGADTQY
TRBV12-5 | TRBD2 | ASGLNETSGHYEQY
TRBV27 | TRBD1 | ASSTFRTGDTGELF
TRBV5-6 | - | ASTLTDEAF
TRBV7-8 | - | ASSAQGRQIQSYEQY
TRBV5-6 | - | ASSSTRELF
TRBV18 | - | ASSPAVSNTGELF
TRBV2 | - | ASTPMTVQETQY
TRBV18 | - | ASSPRPTQSSYNEQF